Shown below are 23 T cell receptor beta chains from a single sample sequenced in a study of blood T cell repertoires in COVID-19. The method was immunoSEQ multiplex PCR; TCRdb's version includes in-frame clones alone and lacks a portion of them. The sample has about 380,000 clones, 81% seen once. Sample: peripheral blood. These receptors came from a human donor with acute or convalescent COVID-19. The donor label of this sample is uncertain.

The chain uses TRBV11-2 and TRBJ2-1; 7 bases line up with TRBD2. The CDR3 runs to 16 residues. CDR1 and CDR2 (germline): SGHAT, FQNNGV. Losses at the gene ends were 3 bases for V and 0 bases for J; bases not matched to a gene: 5. CDR3 nucleotide sequence: TGTGCCAGCAGCTTTGTTCGGACTAGCTCCTACAATGAGCAGTTCTTC. As protein: CASSFVRTSSYNEQFF.

This clone came up once. The chain has TRBV27 and TRBJ1-1; a possible D gene is TRBD1 (5 bases). The V gene's germline CDR1 is MNHEY and CDR2 SMNVEV (reference sequence). This CDR3 contains 14 residues. The V and J ends lost 4 bases and 5 bases respectively, with 14 bases between them. In DNA, the CDR3 is TGTGCCAGCAGTTACTCCGGGGGAGGGACTGAAGCTTTCTTT. The encoded protein is CASSYSGGGTEAFF.

The genes are TRBV10-2 and TRBJ2-3; the match to TRBD1 covers 7 bases. There are 16 residues in the CDR3. The ends lost 6 bases at V and 0 bases at J; junction bases unmatched: 9. Looked up from germline, CDR1 is WSHSY and CDR2 is SAAADI. CDR3 sequence: CASSRGSGSSTDTQYF. CDR3 in DNA: TGCGCCAGCAGCAGGGGGTCGGGCTCTAGCACAGATACGCAGTATTTT.

The rearrangement links TRBV28 to TRBJ2-3; no firm D call. Trimming stripped 6 bases from V and 10 bases from J, with 14 bases between. This CDR3 is 12 amino acids long. Germline V gene data show CDR1 as MDHEN and CDR2 as SYDVKM. The CDR3 DNA reads TGTGCCAGCAGCCGAGCAACCCCGGCGCAGTATTTT. It codes for CASSRATPAQYF. Drawing the rest from reference TRBV28 and TRBJ2-3, the complete variable domain is DVKVTQSSRYLVKRTGEKVFLECVQDMDHENMFWYRQDPGLGLRLIYFSYDVKMKEKGDIPEGYSVSREKKERFSLILESASTNQTSMYLCASSRATPAQYFGPGTRLTVL.

This sequence joins TRBV28 and TRBJ1-5; the D is unclear. Trimming pared 2 bases from V and 9 bases from J, leaving 11 bases between. This CDR3 region has 13 residues. The V gene's germline CDR1 is MDHEN and CDR2 SYDVKM. The CDR3 spells CASSLDAGGPQHF. CDR3 nucleotide sequence: TGTGCCAGCAGTTTAGACGCTGGCGGGCCCCAGCATTTT. Using reference TRBV28 and TRBJ1-5 for the parts outside the CDR3, the full variable domain is DVKVTQSSRYLVKRTGEKVFLECVQDMDHENMFWYRQDPGLGLRLIYFSYDVKMKEKGDIPEGYSVSREKKERFSLILESASTNQTSMYLCASSLDAGGPQHFGDGTRLSIL.

The rearrangement uses TRBV5-4 and TRBJ2-3, with TRBD1 identical over 7 bases. Per the germline V gene, CDR1 is SGHNT and CDR2 is YYREEE (reference sequence). J gave up 0 bases and V 4 bases, and 5 bases lay outside the gene matches. The CDR3 runs 15 residues. CDR3: CASSQDRSSTDTQYF. The CDR3 nucleotides are TGTGCCAGCAGCCAGGACAGGTCTAGCACAGATACGCAGTATTTT.

This chain links TRBV10-3 with TRBJ1-4; the D is unclear. The CDR3 contains 13 residues. Germline loops: CDR1 ENHRY, CDR2 SYGVKD. V was shortened by 4 bases and J by 0 bases, with 3 bases between the two germline ends. DNA for the CDR3: TGTGCCATCAGTGTCGCAACTAATGAAAAACTGTTTTTT. Amino acid sequence: CAISVATNEKLFF.

The V call is TRBV27, the J call TRBJ2-7; 9 positions match TRBD2. With V trimmed by 10 bases and J by 3 bases, 7 bases remained unmatched. The germline CDR1 and CDR2 sequences are MNHEY and SMNVEV (reference sequence). This CDR3 spans 13 amino acids. CDR3: CATRGTSRYEQYF. In DNA form, the CDR3 reads TGTGCCACCAGAGGGACTAGCCGCTACGAGCAGTACTTC.

The rearrangement joins TRBV2 to TRBJ1-1; the match to TRBD1 covers 7 bases. This CDR3 comprises 13 residues. V lost 5 bases and J lost 4; bases outside the gene matches: 4. The germline gives CDR1 SNHLY, CDR2 FYNNEI. CDR3 protein: CASSNRGFTEAFF. DNA of the CDR3: TGTGCCAGCAGTAACAGGGGATTCACTGAAGCTTTCTTT.

The chain employs TRBV25-1 and TRBJ2-7, with no clear D. The CDR3 is 13 residues long. Trimming pared 7 bases from V and 2 bases from J, leaving 12 bases between. The germline V gene has CDR1 MGHDK and CDR2 SYGVNS. CDR3 sequence: CASTPGWTYEQYF. CDR3 in DNA: TGTGCCAGCACTCCCGGGTGGACCTACGAGCAGTACTTC.

The CDR3 nucleotides are TGTGCCAGCAGCCAAAAAGGGACAACCGCCACCGGGGAGCTGTTTTTT. This encodes CASSQKGTTATGELFF. The V gene is TRBV3-1 (or the pseudogene TRBV3-2), the J gene TRBJ2-2; D might be TRBD1 (6 bases). The CDR3 is made up of 16 amino acids. CDR1 is LGHDT, CDR2 YNNKEL, per germline (reference sequence). V was trimmed by 2 bases and J by 4 bases, leaving 14 bases between them.

DNA of the CDR3: TGTGCCAGCAGTCACCTTCCTATGAACACTGAAGCTTTCTTT. Its translation is CASSHLPMNTEAFF. The rearrangement uses TRBV6-5 and TRBJ1-1; no reliable D call. This CDR3 region has 14 residues. Germline values: CDR1 MNHEY, CDR2 SVGAGI. Trimming cost V 5 bases and J 0 bases, with 10 bases left between them.

The V and J genes are TRBV11-2 and TRBJ1-2; D is undetermined. With 0 bases removed from V and 6 bases from J, the gap between germline ends came to 11 bases. The germline gives CDR1 SGHAT, CDR2 FQNNGV. There are 14 residues in the CDR3. The CDR3 reads CASSLEGGYHGYTF. The CDR3 coding sequence is TGTGCCAGCAGCTTAGAGGGCGGGTATCATGGCTACACCTTC.

J is TRBJ2-7 and V is TRBV5-4; 8 bases are a match to TRBD1. V was pared by 2 bases and J by 2 bases, with 6 bases of the junction left unmatched. The CDR3 contains 15 residues. Germline loops: CDR1 SGHNT, CDR2 YYREEE (reference sequence). CDR3 protein: CASSLPGQGTYEQYF. The CDR3 region has the DNA TGTGCCAGCAGCTTACCCGGACAGGGAACCTACGAGCAGTACTTC.

The rearrangement links TRBV5-1 to TRBJ1-2; 10 positions agree with TRBD1. V shed 0 bases, J shed 7 bases, and the junction held 6 bases outside the gene matches. The length of the CDR3 is 15 residues. Germline CDR1 SGHRS, CDR2 YFSETQ. CDR3 DNA: TGCGCCAGCAGCTTGGAGGGACAGGGGATTCGTGGCTACACCTTC. This gives the protein CASSLEGQGIRGYTF.

This clone was recorded a few times. This chain uses TRBV19 with TRBJ1-2, with D unclear. CDR1 is LNHDA, CDR2 SQIVND, per germline (reference sequence). The CDR3 totals 12 residues. Trimming cost V 4 bases and J 7 bases, with 10 bases left between them. The CDR3 loop is CASSTDPSGYTF. The CDR3 DNA reads TGTGCCAGTAGTACTGACCCTAGTGGCTACACCTTC. The full variable domain, with the rest looked up from reference TRBV19 and TRBJ1-2, is DGGITQSPKYLFRKEGQNVTLSCEQNLNHDAMYWYRQDPGQGLRLIYYSQIVNDFQKGDIAEGYSVSREKKESFPLTVTSAQKNPTAFYLCASSTDPSGYTFGSGTRLTVV.

Turning to this clone: Other DNA sequences in this specimen translate into the identical CDR3. V is TRBV28 and J is TRBJ1-1; D unclear. CDR1 and CDR2 (germline): MDHEN, SYDVKM. The ends were cut back, 1 base at V and 11 bases at J, with 8 bases in the middle. CDR3 length equals 11 residues. The CDR3 bases are TGTGCCAGCAGTTTATCCCGCGAGGCTTTCTTT. Translation gives CASSLSREAFF. The complete variable domain, with remaining parts taken from reference TRBV28 and TRBJ1-1, reads DVKVTQSSRYLVKRTGEKVFLECVQDMDHENMFWYRQDPGLGLRLIYFSYDVKMKEKGDIPEGYSVSREKKERFSLILESASTNQTSMYLCASSLSREAFFGQGTRLTVV.

V gene TRBV2 combines with J gene TRBJ2-1; the match to TRBD2 covers 7 bases. The CDR3 is 15 amino acids. Germline values: CDR1 SNHLY, CDR2 FYNNEI. Unmatched junction bases numbered 10, after V lost 5 bases and J lost 6 bases. DNA of the CDR3: TGTGCCAGCAGTCAAACTAGCGTTAGAGTCAATGAGCAGTTCTTC. Amino acids: CASSQTSVRVNEQFF. Supplemented by reference TRBV2 and TRBJ2-1, the full variable domain reads EPEVTQTPSHQVTQMGQEVILRCVPISNHLYFYWYRQILGQKVEFLVSFYNNEISEKSEIFDDQFSVERPDGSNFTLKIRSTKLEDSAMYFCASSQTSVRVNEQFFGPGTRLTVL.

The V call is TRBV5-6, the J call TRBJ2-2; possible D gene TRBD2, 5 bases. V was clipped by 1 base and J by 1 base, with 8 bases between them. Germline CDR1 and CDR2: SGHDT and YYEEEE. This CDR3 region has 15 residues. For the CDR3, the DNA is TGTGCCAGCAGCTTGCGGAGGAAGAACACCGGGGAGCTGTTTTTT. Its protein product is CASSLRRKNTGELFF. The full variable domain, completed using reference TRBV5-6 and TRBJ2-2, is DAGVTQSPTHLIKTRGQQVTLRCSPKSGHDTVSWYQQALGQGPQFIFQYYEEEERQRGNFPDRFSGHQFPNYSSELNVNALLLGDSALYLCASSLRRKNTGELFFGEGSRLTVL.

V usage is TRBV6-2 or TRBV6-3 and J usage is TRBJ1-5, with D possibly being TRBD1 (5 bases). Germline-derived CDR1 and CDR2 are MNHEY and SVGEGT. This CDR3 has 14 amino acids. Trimming took 0 bases from V and 4 from J, leaving 7 bases between them. As DNA, the CDR3 is TGTGCCAGCAGTTACTCTGGGGGGAATCAGCCCCAGCATTTT. Protein sequence: CASSYSGGNQPQHF.

The rearrangement joins TRBV10-3 to TRBJ1-6; no firm D call. Germline loops: CDR1 ENHRY, CDR2 SYGVKD. The CDR3 runs 15 residues. The V end lost 3 bases, the J end lost 0 bases, and 6 bases lay between the germline ends. CDR3: CAISDLSSYNSPLHF. CDR3 sequence (DNA): TGTGCCATCAGTGATTTGAGCTCCTATAATTCACCCCTCCACTTT.

This chain links TRBV30 with TRBJ1-2; D is perhaps TRBD1 (5 bases). The germline V and J ends were trimmed by 1 base and 6 bases, with 18 bases remaining between them. This CDR3 region has 15 residues. Germline assignment: CDR1 GTSNPN and CDR2 SVGIG (reference sequence). The CDR3 here is CAWSGTARLRDGYTF. In DNA form, the CDR3 reads TGTGCCTGGAGTGGGACCGCCAGACTCAGGGATGGCTACACCTTC.

V and J are TRBV18 and TRBJ2-1, with a tentative D call TRBD2 (6 bases). The V gene lost 6 bases and the J gene lost 5 bases, with 20 bases spanning the gap. The CDR3 loop spans 16 amino acids. Per germline, CDR1 KGHSH and CDR2 LQKENI. CDR3 protein: CASSLPRDSKDNEQFF. The CDR3 DNA reads TGTGCCAGCTCTCTTCCCCGGGACTCAAAAGACAATGAGCAGTTCTTC.